The 12 T cell receptor beta chains listed next were all sequenced from one sample in a study of molecular identifiers for immune sequencing clone quantification (dated by TCRdb to about 2018). Libraries were prepared through PCR. TCRdb records NextSeq 500 as the sequencer. TCRdb took the public reads, trimmed them with fastp at Q25, ran MiXCR for clone calling and kept in-frame beta chains. Duplicate CDR3 protein sequences are folded into a single record with the most common DNA and genes. Within this sample are under 100,000 distinct CDR3 sequences, with approximately 23% of them counted one time only. The ten most abundant clones make up approximately 0.78% of the sample. Sequenced material: naive CD8+ T cells from blood, with Jurkat cell RNA spiked in. The label giving this sample's cell subset or site can be read as: FACS-sorted CD8+CD4-CCR7+CD45RA+ naive T cells. Receptor source: a human donor in good health. Some libraries in this study had Jurkat cell RNA spiked in.

This clonotype was observed many times. The rearrangement joins TRBV6-1 to TRBJ2-7; D is perhaps TRBD1 (5 bases). Germline V CDR1 and CDR2: MNHNS, SASEGT. This CDR3 is built from 12 residues. Trimming took 8 bases from V and 2 from J, leaving 10 bases between them. In nucleotides, the CDR3 is TGTGCCAGCGAAGGGGTTACCTACGAGCAGTACTTC. It specifies CASEGVTYEQYF.

This clonotype showed up many times. The rearrangement joins TRBV5-6 to TRBJ2-3; D ambiguous. The CDR3 contains 14 residues. V shed 1 base and J shed 5 bases, with 11 bases lying between them. The germline CDR1 and CDR2 sequences are SGHDT and YYEEEE. CDR3 sequence (DNA): TGTGCCAGCAGCTTGATAGGGAACGGAGATACGCAGTATTTT. This translates into CASSLIGNGDTQYF.

This clonotype was seen repeatedly, ten times or more. V usage is TRBV5-1 and J usage is TRBJ2-3; 9 nucleotides agree with TRBD1. Germline V lookup: CDR1 SGHRS, CDR2 YFSETQ. V was clipped by 5 bases and J by 4 bases; unmatched bases: 8. The CDR3 spans 15 residues. CDR3 DNA: TGCGCCAGCAGTCCACCGGGACAGGGAGCAGATACGCAGTATTTT. It codes for CASSPPGQGADTQYF.

This clonotype has at least ten counts. The chain carries TRBV6-5 and TRBJ1-1, with 8 positions matching TRBD1. V trimming: 4 bases; J trimming: 5 bases; junction bases outside the gene matches: 12. The CDR3 spans 16 residues. The germline gives CDR1 MNHEY, CDR2 SVGAGI. The chain's CDR3 is CASSSWTGLEGTEAFF. The DNA for the CDR3 is TGTGCCAGCAGTTCGTGGACAGGGTTGGAGGGTACTGAAGCTTTCTTT.

This clonotype was observed many times. V is TRBV4-1 and J is TRBJ1-5, with D perhaps TRBD1 (6 bases). V shed 3 bases and J shed 3 bases, with 12 bases lying between them. Germline CDR1 and CDR2: MGHRA and YSYEKL. This CDR3 is built from 15 residues. The CDR3 bases are TGCGCCAGCAGCCAGGGGGGCACATCCAATCAGCCCCAGCATTTT. Its protein product is CASSQGGTSNQPQHF.

This clonotype has a count of ten or more. The chain recombines TRBV28 with TRBJ2-7; D is possibly TRBD2 (6 bases). CDR1 is MDHEN, CDR2 SYDVKM, per germline. This CDR3 spans 13 amino acids. The V end was cut by 3 bases, the J end by 4 bases, with 10 bases between. CDR3 residues: CASSFSGIYEQYF. CDR3 nucleotides: TGTGCCAGCAGTTTTAGCGGAATATACGAGCAGTACTTC.

This clonotype was seen at least ten times. The rearrangement uses TRBV7-2 and TRBJ2-3; D is undetermined. Per germline, CDR1 SGHTA and CDR2 FQGNSA. The CDR3 has 14 residues. The V end lost 4 bases, the J end lost 2 bases, and 10 bases lay between the germline ends. The CDR3 protein is CASSSISYTDTQYF. CDR3 in DNA: TGTGCCAGCAGCTCCATATCTTACACAGATACGCAGTATTTT.

Remarks on this clonotype: A much bigger clone sits one base away, suggesting this may be a read error. The V gene is TRBV27, the J gene TRBJ2-7; 7 bases align to TRBD2. The CDR3 is 15 amino acids. CDR1 and CDR2 from the germline V gene are MNHEY and SMNVEV (reference sequence). CDR3 sequence: CASSPQSGGWYERYF. The CDR3 DNA reads as TGTGCCAGCAGTCCCCAGTCGGGAGGATGGTACGAGCGGTACTTC.

J is TRBJ1-5 and V is TRBV4-1; 9 positions agree with TRBD1. After removal of 3 bases from V and 4 bases from J, the junction contained 4 bases not matched to a gene. Germline V gives CDR1 MGHRA, CDR2 YSYEKL. The CDR3 has 15 amino acids. CDR3 sequence (DNA): TGCGCCAGCAGCCAGTTACAGGGGGCAAATCAGCCCCAGCATTTT. It codes for CASSQLQGANQPQHF.

This clonotype came up many times. The chain combines TRBV10-3 with TRBJ2-1, with D maybe TRBD2 (5 bases). The CDR3 extends over 13 amino acids. Germline V gene sequence: CDR1 ENHRY, CDR2 SYGVKD. The V end was cut by 6 bases, the J end by 5 bases, with 11 bases between. Here the CDR3 reads CAIRDEGDNEQFF. The DNA of the CDR3 is TGTGCCATCAGAGATGAGGGAGACAATGAGCAGTTCTTC.

This chain connects TRBV12-3 or TRBV12-4 to TRBJ1-1; tentative D call: TRBD1 (6 bases). This CDR3 spans 18 amino acids. Trimming cost V 1 base and J 0 bases, with 18 bases left between them. CDR3 DNA: TGTGCCAGCAGTTTAGTGGATCGGGCAGGGGAGATGAACACTGAAGCTTTCTTT. Translation gives CASSLVDRAGEMNTEAFF.

This clonotype was seen at least ten times. The chain employs TRBV27 and TRBJ2-3; TRBD2 agrees at 11 bases. Germline V CDR1 and CDR2: MNHEY, SMNVEV (reference sequence). V gave up 2 bases and J gave up 2 bases; unmatched junction bases: 3. The CDR3 is 16 amino acids. CDR3 amino acids: CASSLVAGGLTDTQYF. The CDR3 bases are TGTGCCAGCAGTTTAGTAGCGGGAGGGCTCACAGATACGCAGTATTTT.